Shown below are 30 T cell receptor beta chains from a single sample sequenced in a study of control samples from healthy donors and cancer patients. Using immunoSEQ multiplex PCR, the repertoire was profiled, and TCRdb retains in-frame clones only, with some absent. The data contain roughly 54,000 clones, almost 96% of them singletons. Specimen: blood. The source is a woman under 40 in good health.

The chain recombines TRBV2 with TRBJ1-2; 9 bases map to TRBD1. V gave up 11 bases and J gave up 2 bases; unmatched junction bases: 9. CDR3 length: 14 amino acids. Per germline, CDR1 SNHLY and CDR2 FYNNEI. The CDR3 spells CASQGATLNYGYTF. DNA of the CDR3: TGTGCCTCACAGGGGGCGACCCTGAACTATGGCTACACCTTC.

The chain couples TRBV28 to TRBJ2-3, with no clear D. Germline loops: CDR1 MDHEN, CDR2 SYDVKM. This CDR3 has 16 residues. Deletions cut 6 bases from V and 0 bases from J, with 16 bases between. This CDR3 is CASRTTRRGSTDTQYF. CDR3 coding DNA: TGTGCCAGCAGGACCACACGTCGCGGTAGCACAGATACGCAGTATTTT.

V and J are TRBV2 and TRBJ2-1, with TRBD2 matching over 7 bases. The CDR3 has 17 amino acids. V gave up 7 bases and J gave up 4 bases; unmatched junction bases: 16. Germline V lookup: CDR1 SNHLY, CDR2 FYNNEI. The CDR3 loop reads CASTEAFAGASYNEQFF. The CDR3 bases are TGTGCCAGCACCGAGGCGTTTGCGGGAGCTTCATACAATGAGCAGTTCTTC.

The rearrangement links TRBV30 to TRBJ2-7; TRBD1 or TRBD2 may be the D gene (5 bases each). With 2 bases removed from V and 0 bases from J, the gap between germline ends came to 11 bases. The CDR3 has 14 residues. The V gene's germline CDR1 is GTSNPN and CDR2 SVGIG (reference sequence). The CDR3 DNA reads as TGTGCCTGGAGTATCGGGGCTAGCTCCTACGAGCAGTACTTC. Amino acid sequence: CAWSIGASSYEQYF. Using reference TRBV30 and TRBJ2-7 for the parts outside the CDR3, the full variable domain is SQTIHQWPATLVQPVGSPLSLECTVEGTSNPNLYWYRQAAGRGLQLLFYSVGIGQISSEVPQNLSASRPQDRQFILSSKKLLLSDSGFYLCAWSIGASSYEQYFGPGTRLTVT.

The V gene is TRBV18, the J gene TRBJ1-1, with D possibly being TRBD1 (6 bases). The CDR3 covers 14 residues. V shed 5 bases and J shed 4 bases, with 14 bases lying between them. In germline, CDR1 is KGHSH, CDR2 LQKENI. CDR3 DNA: TGTGCCAGCTCAATACAACAGGGATCCACTGAAGCTTTCTTT. It encodes CASSIQQGSTEAFF.

The rearrangement joins TRBV30 to TRBJ2-7, with D unresolved. This CDR3 has 10 residues. V shed 5 bases and J shed 2 bases, with 4 bases lying between them. Germline lookup yields CDR1 GTSNPN and CDR2 SVGIG (reference sequence). The CDR3 here is CAWGPYEQYF. CDR3 DNA sequence: TGTGCCTGGGGGCCCTACGAGCAGTACTTC. The whole variable domain, filled in from reference TRBV30 and TRBJ2-7, reads SQTIHQWPATLVQPVGSPLSLECTVEGTSNPNLYWYRQAAGRGLQLLFYSVGIGQISSEVPQNLSASRPQDRQFILSSKKLLLSDSGFYLCAWGPYEQYFGPGTRLTVT.

V gene TRBV25-1 combines with J gene TRBJ2-1; 7 bases are shared with TRBD2. Germline CDR1 MGHDK, CDR2 SYGVNS. This CDR3 region has 14 residues. Germline trimming cut 3 bases from V and 9 bases from J; bases unmatched to any gene: 8. CDR3 DNA sequence: TGTGCCAGCAGTGACCTCTGGGAGGGCCTTGAGCAGTTCTTC. Residues: CASSDLWEGLEQFF.

The rearrangement links TRBV5-1 to TRBJ2-3, with 7 bases matching TRBD2. Germline CDR1 is SGHRS and CDR2 is YFSETQ. Trimming removed 7 bases from V and 10 bases from J; junction bases left unmatched: 12. The CDR3 sequence is 13 residues long. Here the CDR3 DNA reads TGCGCCAGCTGGAGAGAGGGAGGGACGGCGCAGTATTTT. This translates into CASWREGGTAQYF.

Remarks on this clone: Additional DNA sequences in this sample encode the identical CDR3. J is TRBJ1-1 and V is TRBV9; D possibly corresponds to TRBD1 (5 bases). V was clipped by 0 bases and J by 5 bases, with 8 bases between them. There are 13 residues in the CDR3. Germline CDR1 SGDLS, CDR2 YYNGEE. CDR3 residues: CASSVGSGTEAFF. CDR3 nucleotide sequence: TGTGCCAGCAGCGTAGGATCAGGGACTGAAGCTTTCTTT.

The rearrangement joins TRBV20-1 to TRBJ2-3, with 7 positions matching TRBD2. V shed 6 bases, J shed 5 bases, and the junction held 2 bases outside the gene matches. Germline V gene data show CDR1 as DFQATT and CDR2 as SNEGSKA (reference sequence). The CDR3 extends over 11 amino acids. The CDR3 region is CSAKRGDTQYF. In nucleotides, the CDR3 is TGCAGTGCAAAGCGGGGAGATACGCAGTATTTT.

The rearrangement joins TRBV18 to TRBJ2-7; D may correspond to TRBD1 or TRBD2 (5 bases each). From germline, CDR1 is KGHSH and CDR2 LQKENI. V gave up 4 bases and J gave up 3 bases, with 10 bases separating them. The CDR3 totals 13 residues. CDR3 DNA sequence: TGTGCCAGCTCACGGGACGGTTACTACGAGCAGTACTTC. Translation gives CASSRDGYYEQYF.

The V call is TRBV27, the J call TRBJ2-1, with 9 bases fitting TRBD2. This CDR3 region has 15 residues. Germline values: CDR1 MNHEY, CDR2 SMNVEV (reference sequence). The V gene end was trimmed by 6 bases and the J gene end by 2 bases; junction bases not matched to a gene: 5. CDR3 in amino acids: CASRGASGAYNEQFF. The CDR3 coding sequence is TGTGCCAGCAGGGGGGCTAGCGGGGCCTACAATGAGCAGTTCTTC.

The table lists this clone with a count of one. V and J are TRBV10-3 and TRBJ2-2; D is perhaps TRBD1 (5 bases). V was trimmed by 8 bases and J by 5 bases, leaving 12 bases between them. Germline V gene sequence: CDR1 ENHRY, CDR2 SYGVKD. CDR3 size: 13 residues. The CDR3 DNA reads as TGTGCCATCGGGATAGGGGATACCGGGGAGCTGTTTTTT. Protein: CAIGIGDTGELFF.

V usage is TRBV30 and J usage is TRBJ2-5; 8 bases agree with TRBD2. Germline trimming cut 1 base from V and 3 bases from J; bases unmatched to any gene: 10. This CDR3 contains 16 residues. Germline V gene data show CDR1 as GTSNPN and CDR2 as SVGIG (reference sequence). Here the CDR3 reads CAWSAGIAGLKETQYF. CDR3 bases: TGTGCCTGGAGTGCCGGAATAGCGGGACTGAAAGAGACCCAGTACTTC.

V is TRBV19 and J is TRBJ1-2; no definite D call. This CDR3 has 12 residues. CDR1 and CDR2 (germline): LNHDA, SQIVND (reference sequence). Between the trimmed V and J ends, which lost 5 bases and 0 bases, there was a span of 4 bases. CDR3 sequence: CASSQANYGYTF. CDR3 DNA sequence: TGTGCCAGTAGTCAGGCTAACTATGGCTACACCTTC.

This chain joins TRBV6-1 and TRBJ2-7; D is unresolved. The V and J ends lost 1 base and 2 bases respectively, with 6 bases between them. CDR1 and CDR2 from the germline V gene are MNHNS and SASEGT. This CDR3 comprises 13 residues. CDR3 in amino acids: CASSEVYPYEQYF. DNA of the CDR3: TGTGCCAGCAGTGAAGTCTATCCCTACGAGCAGTACTTC.

The chain joins TRBV18 to TRBJ2-3; D is undetermined. Looked up from germline, CDR1 is KGHSH and CDR2 is LQKENI. Trimming stripped 1 base from V and 6 bases from J, with 5 bases between. There are 12 residues in the CDR3. The CDR3 DNA is TGTGCCAGCTCACCACAGGTGGATACGCAGTATTTT. This translates into CASSPQVDTQYF.

This sequence joins TRBV15 and TRBJ2-3; TRBD2 agrees at 16 bases. Germline values: CDR1 LNHNV, CDR2 YYDKDF (reference sequence). J gave up 6 bases and V 1 base, and 4 bases lay outside the gene matches. The CDR3 spans 17 residues. In DNA, the CDR3 is TGTGCCACCAGCAGAGTGGGACTAGCGGGAGGGCCGGATACGCAGTATTTT. Its protein is CATSRVGLAGGPDTQYF.

The chain employs TRBV6-5 and TRBJ2-7, with TRBD1 matching 9 bases. Looked up from germline, CDR1 is MNHEY and CDR2 is SVGAGI. The junction had 7 bases not matched to a gene; V was cut back by 5 bases and J by 5 bases. This CDR3 is built from 14 residues. The CDR3 nucleotides read TGTGCCAGCAGTAGGGACAGGGTTCCCCACGAGCAGTACTTC. Translation: CASSRDRVPHEQYF.

The J gene is TRBJ2-7, the V gene TRBV11-2, with TRBD2 as a possible D gene (6 bases). V lost 0 bases and J lost 6, with 12 bases in between. Germline V gene data show CDR1 as SGHAT and CDR2 as FQNNGV. This CDR3 is built from 14 residues. CDR3 in amino acids: CASSLDSGGVEQYF. Written as DNA, the CDR3 is TGTGCCAGCAGCTTAGATAGCGGTGGGGTCGAGCAGTACTTC.

This rearrangement joins TRBV7-9 to TRBJ2-1, with 8 bases that match TRBD2. Germline loops: CDR1 SEHNR, CDR2 FQNEAQ (reference sequence). With 3 bases clipped from V and 8 bases from J, the junction kept 12 bases outside the gene matches. This CDR3 region has 16 residues. The CDR3 reads CASSFLTGRARDEQFF. CDR3 sequence (DNA): TGTGCCAGCAGCTTTCTTACCGGGAGGGCCAGGGATGAGCAGTTCTTC.

The CDR3 is CASGSYGTEAFF. The CDR3, as DNA: TGTGCTAGTGGTTCTTACGGGACTGAAGCTTTCTTT. This chain joins TRBV12-5 and TRBJ1-1; D gene unclear. V was pared by 4 bases and J by 5 bases, with 8 bases between. This CDR3 is 12 amino acids long. Germline-derived CDR1 and CDR2 are LGHNT and FRNRAP.

The V call is TRBV6-5, the J call TRBJ1-2, with D tentatively TRBD1 (5 bases). Looked up from germline, CDR1 is MNHEY and CDR2 is SVGAGI. The CDR3 contains 12 residues. Trimming removed 7 bases from V and 8 bases from J, with 14 bases in between. The chain's CDR3 is CASNPGPGGYTF. The CDR3 nucleotides are TGTGCCAGCAATCCGGGACCAGGAGGCTACACCTTC.

The chain uses TRBV27 and TRBJ2-1; 8 bases agree with TRBD1. J gave up 6 bases and V 6 bases, and 7 bases lay outside the gene matches. Germline V gene data show CDR1 as MNHEY and CDR2 as SMNVEV (reference sequence). The CDR3 covers 14 residues. In DNA form, the CDR3 reads TGTGCCAGCAGACGACAGGGGACGGTCAATGAGCAGTTCTTC. It codes for CASRRQGTVNEQFF.

The chain is built from TRBV6-5 and TRBJ2-7; a possible D gene is TRBD2 (6 bases). CDR1 is MNHEY and CDR2 is SVGAGI in the germline V gene. The CDR3 extends over 14 amino acids. V was cut by 7 bases and J by 6 bases, with 19 bases left in between. The CDR3 nucleotides read TGTGCCAGCATCGAAGGGACTGCGCGACTCGAGCAGTACTTC. Translated: CASIEGTARLEQYF.

The DNA for the CDR3 is TGCGCCAGCAGTGAGTCGAGGCTAGCGGGAGGGTCGACGACAGATACGCAGTATTTT. This gives the protein CASSESRLAGGSTTDTQYF. This chain connects TRBV10-1 to TRBJ2-3; TRBD2 aligns across 12 bases. V shed 0 bases, J shed 3 bases, and the junction held 10 bases outside the gene matches. There are 19 residues in the CDR3. Germline values: CDR1 WNHNN, CDR2 SYGVQD (reference sequence).

The chain joins TRBV6-6 to TRBJ2-1; perhaps TRBD2 as D (7 bases). This CDR3 is 15 amino acids long. V was trimmed by 5 bases and J by 4 bases, leaving 15 bases between them. Germline lookup yields CDR1 MNHNY and CDR2 SVGAGI (reference sequence). The DNA for the CDR3 is TGTGCCAGCAGTGGTGAGCGGGGACATTACAATGAGCAGTTCTTC. Translating gives CASSGERGHYNEQFF.

This chain joins TRBV4-1 and TRBJ1-5; D not resolved. Germline CDR1 and CDR2: MGHRA and YSYEKL. V lost 1 base, J lost 0 bases, and 10 bases lay in between. This CDR3 comprises 16 residues. CDR3 sequence: CASSQATGVSNQPQHF. In nucleotides, the CDR3 is TGCGCCAGCAGCCAAGCAACGGGAGTTAGCAATCAGCCCCAGCATTTT.

This chain connects TRBV7-9 to TRBJ2-1; TRBD2 matches at 7 bases. The CDR3 extends over 14 amino acids. Trimming cost V 4 bases and J 8 bases; bases outside gene matches: 8. CDR1 is SEHNR, CDR2 FQNEAQ, per germline (reference sequence). The CDR3 reads CASSSVREAYEQFF. The CDR3 coding sequence is TGTGCCAGCAGCTCAGTCCGGGAGGCATATGAGCAGTTCTTC.

V is TRBV3-1 (or the pseudogene TRBV3-2) and J is TRBJ2-3; D unresolved. Trimming pared 4 bases from V and 4 bases from J, leaving 15 bases between. The CDR3 loop spans 15 amino acids. The germline CDR1 and CDR2 sequences are LGHDT and YNNKEL (reference sequence). The CDR3 loop reads CASSRASGIPDTQYF. CDR3 in DNA: TGTGCCAGCAGCCGGGCTAGTGGGATTCCAGATACGCAGTATTTT.